This T cell receptor beta chain was found in a study of T cell changes during pregnancy in multiple sclerosis. The CDR3 runs to 15 residues. CDR1 and CDR2 from the germline V gene are SGHTA and FQGNSA. With 5 bases removed from V and 4 bases from J, the gap between germline ends came to 17 bases. The table came from immunoSEQ multiplex PCR; TCRdb's copy has only in-frame clones and leaves some out. The sample lists more than 30,000 clones; roughly 92% were seen once. The chain recombines TRBV7-2 with TRBJ1-1; maybe TRBD1 (6 bases). This clonotype was sampled from a female donor with multiple sclerosis, enrolled in a pregnancy study. The sample consisted of PBMCs (not recorded whether the cells were cultured). In DNA, the CDR3 is TGTGCCAGCAGCCCCCAACGCCGGGGGGCCACTGAAGCTTTCTTT. Translation gives CASSPQRRGATEAFF.